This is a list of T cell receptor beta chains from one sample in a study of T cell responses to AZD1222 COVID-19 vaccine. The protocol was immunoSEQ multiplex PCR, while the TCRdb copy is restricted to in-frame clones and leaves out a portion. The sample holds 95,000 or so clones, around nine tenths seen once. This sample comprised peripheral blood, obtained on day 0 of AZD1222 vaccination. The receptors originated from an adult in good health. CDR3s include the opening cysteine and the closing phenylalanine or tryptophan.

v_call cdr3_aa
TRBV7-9 CASSFSAQETQYF
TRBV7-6 CASSLFPGVGTNEKLFF
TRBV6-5 CASRLGGTGSYEQYF
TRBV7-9 CASSLGQANTEAFF
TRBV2 CASSAPRYGYTF
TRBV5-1 CASSLTDRENNEQFF
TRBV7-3 CASSVQQNTEAFF
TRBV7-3 CASSLTLAGPGELFF
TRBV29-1 CSVEEYWGTEAFF
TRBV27 CASSFYQGGIYTF
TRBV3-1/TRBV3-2 CASSQDPGGSPYEQYF
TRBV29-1 CSVRTGGNYGYTF
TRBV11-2 CASSFARGVVEQFF
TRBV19 CASSIRASLFNEQFF
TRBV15 CATSRDRVETQYF
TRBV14 CASRENRAGWTGELFF
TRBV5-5 CASQTLADGYMNTEAFF
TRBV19 CASSMGQLYGYTF
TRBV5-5 CASSSQWAGAGRYTF
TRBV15 CATSRDQGNTQYF
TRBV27 CASRDSANYGYTF
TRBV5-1 CASSWGSADSYEQYF
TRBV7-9 CASSSTGNTEAFF
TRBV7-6 CASSLGGFFSPDTQYF
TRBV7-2 CASSSGSIDREQFF
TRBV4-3 CASSQVFSEARGTEAFF
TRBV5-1 CASSLAGEGAIFYEQYF
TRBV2 CASVTGLSYEQYF
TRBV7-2 CASKGGGANKNEQFF
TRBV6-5 CASSYSYGTADYEQYF
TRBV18 CASSLYGDYTDTQYF
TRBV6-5 CASSYSPTAGPIF
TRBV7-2 CASSLYRGLTEAFF